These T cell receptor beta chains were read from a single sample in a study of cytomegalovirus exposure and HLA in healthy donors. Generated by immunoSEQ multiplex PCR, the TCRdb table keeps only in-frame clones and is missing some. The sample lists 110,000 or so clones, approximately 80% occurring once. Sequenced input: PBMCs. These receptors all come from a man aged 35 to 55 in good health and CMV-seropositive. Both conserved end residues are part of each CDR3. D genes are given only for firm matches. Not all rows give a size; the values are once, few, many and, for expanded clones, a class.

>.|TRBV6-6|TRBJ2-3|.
TGTGCCATAGCAGTACGAGATACGCAGTATTTT
CAIAVRDTQYF
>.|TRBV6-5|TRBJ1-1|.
TGTGCCAGCAGTTACAGGACCGGGGACACTGAAGCTTTCTTT
CASSYRTGDTEAFF
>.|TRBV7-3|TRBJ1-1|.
TGTGCCAGCACCATGGGGCCGAACACTGAAGCTTTCTTT
CASTMGPNTEAFF
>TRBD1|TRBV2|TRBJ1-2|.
TGTGCCAGCAGCCGGGACAGCCCGTTCTATGGCTACACCTTC
CASSRDSPFYGYTF
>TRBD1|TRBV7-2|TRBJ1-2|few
TGTGCCAGCAGCCTGGACAGGGATCGTGGCTACACCTTC
CASSLDRDRGYTF
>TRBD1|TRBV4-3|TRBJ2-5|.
TGCGCCAGCAGCCAAGAGTTTGGGACAGGGGGGACCCAGTACTTC
CASSQEFGTGGTQYF
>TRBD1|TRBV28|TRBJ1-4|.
TGTGCCAGCAGTATCCGGGACAGAAGATTAACTAATGAAAAACTGTTTTTT
CASSIRDRRLTNEKLFF
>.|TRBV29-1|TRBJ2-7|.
TGCAGCGTTGAAGGTGTTAACTACGAGCAGTACTTC
CSVEGVNYEQYF
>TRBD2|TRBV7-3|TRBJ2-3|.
TGTGCCAGCAGCTTATTCGAGCGGGGGGGCCACGATACGCAGTATTTT
CASSLFERGGHDTQYF
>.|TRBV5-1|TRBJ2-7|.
TGCGCCAGCAGCGAGATCCCGGGGGTGGGGGAAGAGCAGTACTTC
CASSEIPGVGEEQYF
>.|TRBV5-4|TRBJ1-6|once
TGTGCCAGCAGCTCAAGCGGGGTCATTAATTCACCCCTCCACTTT
CASSSSGVINSPLHF